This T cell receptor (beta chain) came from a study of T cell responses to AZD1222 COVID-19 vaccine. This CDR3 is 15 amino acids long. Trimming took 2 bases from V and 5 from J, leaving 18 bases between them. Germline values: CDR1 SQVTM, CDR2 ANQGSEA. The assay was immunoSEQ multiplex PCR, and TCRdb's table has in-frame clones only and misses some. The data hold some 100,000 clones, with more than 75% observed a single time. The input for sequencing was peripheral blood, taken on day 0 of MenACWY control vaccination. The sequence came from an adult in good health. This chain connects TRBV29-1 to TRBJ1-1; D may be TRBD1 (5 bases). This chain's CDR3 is CSVELEPFRGTEAFF. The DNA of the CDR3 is TGCAGCGTTGAATTAGAACCCTTTCGGGGGACTGAAGCTTTCTTT.